The entry that follows covers one TCR beta chain sequence. TCRdb's table, derived via immunoSEQ multiplex PCR, lists solely in-frame clones and lacks some. The table lists fewer than 300,000 clones, about nine tenths of them singletons. This sample is part of a study of blood T cell repertoires in COVID-19. Germline V gene data show CDR1 as KGHSH and CDR2 as LQKENI. Losses at the gene ends were 4 bases for V and 9 bases for J; bases not matched to a gene: 5. The length of the CDR3 is 14 residues. The chain is built from TRBV18 and TRBJ1-6; TRBD1 matches at 8 bases. This TCR derives from a woman aged 25-40 years who had recovered from COVID-19. The sequencing sample was made of PBMCs or T cells enriched from blood (not recorded which). Written as DNA, the CDR3 is TGTGCCAGCTCACTCGGACAGGGCGGTTCACCCCTCCACTTT. It codes for CASSLGQGGSPLHF.